Shown below are 9 T cell receptor beta chains from a single sample sequenced in a study of shared clonotypes between healthy human individuals. The method was immunoSEQ multiplex PCR; TCRdb's version includes in-frame clones alone and lacks a portion of them. The sample holds 200,000 to 250,000 clones, over 60% seen once. The sequenced sample consisted of memory CD4+ T cells sorted from blood. Indicated subset: CD45RA-negative fraction. The receptors were gathered from a man aged 25 to 40 in good health.

This sequence joins TRBV11-3 and TRBJ1-1, with D possibly TRBD1 on 6 matching bases. CDR1 is SGHNT and CDR2 is YENEEA in the germline V gene. This CDR3 has 14 amino acids. With 5 bases removed from V and 6 bases from J, the gap between germline ends came to 16 bases. The CDR3 loop reads CASSPGARKAEAFF. CDR3 sequence (DNA): TGTGCCAGCAGCCCGGGGGCGCGAAAGGCTGAAGCTTTCTTT.

The genes are TRBV19 and TRBJ1-2; 8 nucleotides line up with TRBD1. The V segment lost 6 bases and the J segment 4 bases; nucleotides outside the gene matches: 4. The CDR3 runs to 13 residues. Germline loops: CDR1 LNHDA, CDR2 SQIVND (reference sequence). CDR3 residues: CASRGQGGYGYTF. In nucleotides, the CDR3 is TGTGCCAGTAGAGGACAGGGAGGCTATGGCTACACCTTC.

This clone appeared a single time. This chain uses TRBV9 with TRBJ1-2; D is uncertain. Germline CDR1 SGDLS, CDR2 YYNGEE. Trimming removed 4 bases at V and 7 bases at J, with 14 bases between. This CDR3 region has 13 residues. The chain's CDR3 is CASSPRGFGGYTF. CDR3 coding DNA: TGTGCCAGCAGCCCCCGCGGGTTTGGTGGCTACACCTTC. The variable domain in full, with the rest retrieved from reference TRBV9 and TRBJ1-2, is DSGVTQTPKHLITATGQRVTLRCSPRSGDLSVYWYQQSLDQGLQFLIQYYNGEERAKGNILERFSAQQFPDLHSELNLSSLELGDSALYFCASSPRGFGGYTFGSGTRLTVV.

This clone came up once. The V gene is TRBV14, the J gene TRBJ2-5, with TRBD2 matching 8 bases. Losses at the gene ends were 4 bases for V and 5 bases for J; bases not matched to a gene: 9. The CDR3 loop spans 15 amino acids. Per germline, CDR1 SGHDN and CDR2 FVKESK. The CDR3 DNA reads as TGTGCCAGCAGCCCCCTGAGCGGGAGACGGGAGACCCAGTACTTC. Translating gives CASSPLSGRRETQYF.

The chain carries TRBV6-1 and TRBJ2-7; TRBD1 matches at 8 bases. Germline lookup yields CDR1 MNHNS and CDR2 SASEGT. The CDR3 is 13 residues long. The trim removed 9 bases at V and 2 bases at J, leaving 6 bases unmatched. Here the CDR3 DNA reads TGTGCCAGTAGGGACAGGAACACCTACGAGCAGTACTTC. The encoded protein is CASRDRNTYEQYF.

The chain links TRBV19 to TRBJ2-7, with 9 bases fitting TRBD1. V was pared by 5 bases and J by 4 bases, with 3 bases of the junction left unmatched. This CDR3 contains 13 residues. Per the germline V gene, CDR1 is LNHDA and CDR2 is SQIVND (reference sequence). The DNA of the CDR3 is TGTGCCAGTAGTGGACAGGGGTTGTACGAGCAGTACTTC. This encodes CASSGQGLYEQYF. Using reference TRBV19 and TRBJ2-7 for the parts outside the CDR3, the full variable domain is DGGITQSPKYLFRKEGQNVTLSCEQNLNHDAMYWYRQDPGQGLRLIYYSQIVNDFQKGDIAEGYSVSREKKESFPLTVTSAQKNPTAFYLCASSGQGLYEQYFGPGTRLTVT.

This clone appeared many times. The chain has TRBV18 and TRBJ1-1; possible D gene TRBD1, 5 bases. This CDR3 comprises 14 residues. V lost 5 bases and J 1 base, leaving 11 bases between the germline ends. CDR1 KGHSH and CDR2 LQKENI come from the germline V gene. CDR3 DNA: TGTGCCAGCTCATCTCTCGGACAGAACACTGAAGCTTTCTTT. Residues: CASSSLGQNTEAFF.

The rearrangement joins TRBV11-2 to TRBJ1-4; 9 nucleotides line up with TRBD1. The CDR3 has 14 amino acids. V lost 5 bases, J lost 8 bases, and 6 bases stayed unmatched. Germline V gene data show CDR1 as SGHAT and CDR2 as FQNNGV. Written as DNA, the CDR3 is TGTGCCAGCAGCCCCTGGACAGGGGAGGAAAAACTGTTTTTT. Protein product: CASSPWTGEEKLFF.

The CDR3, as DNA: TGTGCCAGCCGATCGCACGCTCGACAAGAGACCCAGTACTTC. Protein sequence: CASRSHARQETQYF. The V gene is TRBV7-9, the J gene TRBJ2-5; D unclear. CDR1 and CDR2 (germline): SEHNR, FQNEAQ (reference sequence). The V end lost 8 bases, the J end lost 2 bases, and 15 bases lay between the germline ends. The CDR3 loop spans 14 amino acids.